This entry describes one T cell receptor (beta chain). Its antigen is not yet known. Per-base quality was not reported, and no clone a single base away is much larger than it. The sample originates from a study of siplizumab effects on memory and regulatory T cells (dated by TCRdb to about 2019). A note on the overall study: The study looked at the effect of siplizumab, an anti-CD2 antibody, on alloreactive T-cell subsets in allogeneic mixed lymphocyte reactions made from human PBMCs.

General study outcomes and caveats: Because sequences at frequencies below about 10^-5 were poorly captured, only a minor fraction of alloreactive clones could be mapped back to unstimulated subsets. Greater diversity appeared to be present in unstimulated naive T cells than in memory T cells, and a substantial contribution to the alloresponse seemed to be made by naive cells. Siplizumab significantly lowered the cumulative frequency of alloreactive sequences that could be traced to unstimulated CD4+ memory T cells. Among mappable alloreactive CD4+ clones, an average Treg-derived fraction of roughly 69% was observed with siplizumab, compared with 26.9% in control reactions. No functional confirmation was obtained for the suppressive function of proliferating Tregs from siplizumab cultures. Roughly 75-95% of proliferating CD4+ or CD8+ clones could not be assigned a naive or memory phenotype.

After removal of 5 bases from V and 5 bases from J, the junction retains 7 bases not matched to a gene. CDR1 is given as MNHNS and CDR2 as SASEGT, both from the germline V gene. The CDR3 runs 15 residues from the cysteine to the phenylalanine. Only CDR3 DNA remains: 45 bases, in frame from the first base. Library method: the immunoSEQ multiplex PCR assay. Each sample had around 92,000 TCR templates assayed by the deep sequencing platform. Genomic DNA extracted from sorted T cells was the material used for TCRbeta CDR3 sequencing. On the study's bioinformatics: The R programming language was used for clonal analysis of the TCRbeta CDR3 data. Unstimulated samples were compared with post-reaction CFSE-low samples to define alloreactive CD4+ and CD8+ clones. By matching sequences to the repertoires of sorted unstimulated Treg and non-Treg cells, each alloreactive CD4+ clone was assigned a regulatory or non-regulatory origin. The table comes from immuneACCESS by way of TCRdb, which keeps in-frame sequences with V and J called. Part of the clones is missing from these tables; in studies checked, under half for an unresolved V gene and the rest for unknown reasons. The V and J calls and clone size come from that table; D and trimming were worked out from the DNA. Recorded for this sample are about 100,000 clones; about 91% of them occurred a single time. Clones ranked in the top ten supply 2.6% of the sample.

Sorted unstimulated T cells and proliferating T cells recovered from mixed lymphocyte reactions underwent TCRbeta CDR3 sequencing. Fresh whole blood from fewer than twelve HLA-typed healthy donors was used to isolate PBMCs. Rearrangement joined TRBV6-1 to TRBJ2-7; 12 bases in the junction line up with TRBD2. This TCR was sampled from a human donor in good health. Some clones in this sample may be carry-over from other donors' samples. Sample: CD4+ T cells sorted from blood. The CDR3 region: CASSLLAGGIHEQYF. In nucleotides, the sequence is TGTGCCAGCAGTTTACTAGCGGGAGGTATACACGAGCAGTACTTC.